This is a list of T cell receptor beta chains from one sample in a study of blood T cell repertoires in COVID-19. Repertoires were generated with immunoSEQ multiplex PCR, while TCRdb's copy carries only in-frame clones and drops some. The data show 75,000 to 100,000 clones, with 80% to 90% seen just once and around 20% held by the top ten. The sample taken for sequencing was peripheral blood. All receptors derive from an elderly woman with acute or convalescent COVID-19. CDR3s include the opening cysteine and the closing phenylalanine or tryptophan. A D gene is named only where the DNA matches it firmly. Clone size is given for some rows only: seen once, a few or many times, or a class if the clone is expanded.

>TRBD1|-|TRBV12-5|TRBJ2-5
CASGLGQGARETQYF
TGTGCTAGTGGTTTGGGACAGGGGGCACGAGAGACCCAGTACTTC
>TRBD1|-|TRBV19|TRBJ1-4
CASSIGTGGRANEKLFF
TGTGCCAGTAGTATCGGGACAGGGGGAAGAGCTAATGAAAAACTGTTTTTT
>TRBD1|once|TRBV4-2|TRBJ2-6
CASSQEGQGAYGANVLTF
TGTGCCAGCAGCCAAGAAGGACAGGGGGCTTATGGGGCCAACGTCCTGACTTTC
>-|once|TRBV7-9|TRBJ1-6
CASSLGQGLGSPLHF
TGTGCCAGCAGCTTAGGGCAGGGCCTAGGTTCACCCCTCCACTTT
>-|-|TRBV28|TRBJ2-3
CASSHRGRGTDTQYF
TGTGCCAGCAGCCACCGGGGGAGGGGGACAGATACGCAGTATTTT
>TRBD1|-|TRBV2|TRBJ1-5
CASSGTGGPNQPQHF
TGTGCCAGCAGTGGTACAGGGGGCCCCAATCAGCCCCAGCATTTT
>TRBD1|-|TRBV19|TRBJ1-5
CATGGSQPQHF
TGTGCCACAGGGGGGAGTCAGCCCCAGCATTTT
>-|-|TRBV6-6|TRBJ1-1
CASSYAGLNTEAFF
TGTGCCAGCAGTTATGCAGGGCTTAACACTGAAGCTTTCTTT
>TRBD1|-|TRBV7-3|TRBJ2-2
CASSLYAPGTGVTGELFF
TGTGCCAGCAGCTTATACGCCCCCGGGACAGGGGTCACCGGGGAGCTGTTTTTT
>TRBD1|-|TRBV9|TRBJ1-1
CASSPGTERFAFF
TGTGCCAGCAGCCCTGGGACAGAAAGGTTTGCTTTCTTT
>TRBD1|-|TRBV19|TRBJ1-2
CASSALTGRGNYGYTF
TGTGCCAGTAGTGCCCTGACAGGGCGGGGAAACTATGGCTACACCTTC
>-|-|TRBV9|TRBJ1-2
CASSPAREPNYGYTF
TGTGCCAGCAGCCCCGCCAGGGAACCTAACTATGGCTACACCTTC
>-|-|TRBV10-3|TRBJ1-5
CAISESSRHNQPQHF
TGTGCCATCAGTGAGTCGAGCAGACACAATCAGCCCCAGCATTTT
>-|-|TRBV5-1|TRBJ2-5
CASSSPSQSLTQYF
TGCGCCAGCAGCTCCCCCTCCCAATCACTGACCCAGTACTTC
>-|-|TRBV11-2|TRBJ1-1
CASSFRQGDTEAFF
TGTGCCAGCAGCTTTAGGCAGGGTGACACTGAAGCTTTCTTT
>TRBD1|-|TRBV6-5|TRBJ2-7
CASSQDRVSYEQYF
TGTGCCAGCAGCCAAGACAGGGTCTCCTACGAGCAGTACTTC
>-|-|TRBV21-1|TRBJ1-4
CASMTRGGAEKLFF
TGTGCCAGCATGACCCGGGGCGGGGCGGAAAAACTGTTTTTT
>-|-|TRBV3-1/TRBV3-2|TRBJ2-1
CASSPPGMSSYNEQFF
TGTGCCAGCAGCCCTCCAGGGATGAGCTCCTACAATGAGCAGTTCTTC